Reported below is one TCR beta chain. The source of the sample is a study of blood T cell repertoires in COVID-19. Germline V gene data show CDR1 as SGHTS and CDR2 as YDEGEE. The CDR3 extends over 12 amino acids. V lost 0 bases to trimming and J lost 4 bases, with 4 bases between them. In the source study's methods: Reference gene primers were amplified, and this amplification served to estimate nucleated cell counts. TCRdb's copy holds only in-frame clones and misses some; the assay was immunoSEQ multiplex PCR. For V, J and clone size, that table is used; D and trimming come from the DNA. Of about 160,000 clones listed, 75% to 90% were seen once; the top ten hold 3.5% to 4.5%.

This sequence joins TRBV5-8 and TRBJ1-2; D is unresolved. Sequencing used PBMCs or T cells enriched from blood (not recorded which). The receptor's source is a woman aged 40 to 49 who had been exposed to COVID-19. CDR3 in DNA: TGTGCCAGCAGCTTGGCCGTCTATGGCTACACCTTC. Its translation: CASSLAVYGYTF.